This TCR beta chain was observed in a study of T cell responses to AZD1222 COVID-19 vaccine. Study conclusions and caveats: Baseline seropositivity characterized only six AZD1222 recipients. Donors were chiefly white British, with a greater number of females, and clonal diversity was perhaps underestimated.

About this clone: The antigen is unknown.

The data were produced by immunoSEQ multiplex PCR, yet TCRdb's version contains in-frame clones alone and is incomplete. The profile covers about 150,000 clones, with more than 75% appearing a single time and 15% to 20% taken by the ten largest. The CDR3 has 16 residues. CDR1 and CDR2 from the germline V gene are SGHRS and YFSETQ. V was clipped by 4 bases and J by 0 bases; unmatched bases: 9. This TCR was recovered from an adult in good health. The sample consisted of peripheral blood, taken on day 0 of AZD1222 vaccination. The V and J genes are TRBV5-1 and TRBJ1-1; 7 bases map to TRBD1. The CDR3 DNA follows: TGCGCCAGCAGCCCTAGACAGGGCGGCATGAACACTGAAGCTTTCTTT. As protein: CASSPRQGGMNTEAFF.